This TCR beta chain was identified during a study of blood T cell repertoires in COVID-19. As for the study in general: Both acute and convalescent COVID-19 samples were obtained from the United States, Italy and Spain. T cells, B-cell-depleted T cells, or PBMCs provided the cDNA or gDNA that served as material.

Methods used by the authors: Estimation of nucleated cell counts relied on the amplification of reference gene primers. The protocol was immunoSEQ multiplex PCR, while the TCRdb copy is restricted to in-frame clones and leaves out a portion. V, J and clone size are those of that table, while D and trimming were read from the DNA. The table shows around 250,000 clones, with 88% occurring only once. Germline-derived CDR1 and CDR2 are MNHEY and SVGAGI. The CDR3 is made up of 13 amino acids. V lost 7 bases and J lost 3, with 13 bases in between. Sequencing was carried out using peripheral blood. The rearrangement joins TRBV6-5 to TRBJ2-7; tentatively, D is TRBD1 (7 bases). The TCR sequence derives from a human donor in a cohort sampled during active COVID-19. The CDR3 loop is CASTRQGLYEQYF. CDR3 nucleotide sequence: TGTGCCAGCACCAGACAGGGACTCTACGAGCAGTACTTC.